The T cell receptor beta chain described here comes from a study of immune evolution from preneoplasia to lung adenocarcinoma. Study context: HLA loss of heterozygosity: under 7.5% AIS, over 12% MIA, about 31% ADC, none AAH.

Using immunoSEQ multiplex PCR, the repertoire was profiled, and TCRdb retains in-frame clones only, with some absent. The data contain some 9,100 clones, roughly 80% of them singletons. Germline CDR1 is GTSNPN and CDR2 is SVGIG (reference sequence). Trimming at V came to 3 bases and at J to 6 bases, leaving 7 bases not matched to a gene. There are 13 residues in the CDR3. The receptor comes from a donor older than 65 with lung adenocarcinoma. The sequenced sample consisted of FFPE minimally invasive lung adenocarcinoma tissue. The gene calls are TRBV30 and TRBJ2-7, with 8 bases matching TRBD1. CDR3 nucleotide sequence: TGTGCCTGGAGGTTGGCAGGGGGCGGCGAGCAGTACTTC. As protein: CAWRLAGGGEQYF.